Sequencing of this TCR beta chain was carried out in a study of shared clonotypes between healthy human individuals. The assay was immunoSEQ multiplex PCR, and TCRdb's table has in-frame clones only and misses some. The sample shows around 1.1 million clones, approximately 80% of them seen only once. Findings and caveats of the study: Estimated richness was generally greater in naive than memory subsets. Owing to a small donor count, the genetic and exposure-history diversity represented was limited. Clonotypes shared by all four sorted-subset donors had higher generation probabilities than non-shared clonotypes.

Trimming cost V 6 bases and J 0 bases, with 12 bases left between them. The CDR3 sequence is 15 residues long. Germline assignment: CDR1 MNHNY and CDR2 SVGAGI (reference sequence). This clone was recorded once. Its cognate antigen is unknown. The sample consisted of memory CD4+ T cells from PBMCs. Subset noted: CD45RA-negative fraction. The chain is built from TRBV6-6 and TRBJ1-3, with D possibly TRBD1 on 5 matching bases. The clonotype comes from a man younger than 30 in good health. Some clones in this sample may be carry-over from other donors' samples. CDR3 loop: CASRRDAFSGNTIYF. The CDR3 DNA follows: TGTGCCAGCAGGCGGGACGCCTTCTCTGGAAACACCATATATTTT.